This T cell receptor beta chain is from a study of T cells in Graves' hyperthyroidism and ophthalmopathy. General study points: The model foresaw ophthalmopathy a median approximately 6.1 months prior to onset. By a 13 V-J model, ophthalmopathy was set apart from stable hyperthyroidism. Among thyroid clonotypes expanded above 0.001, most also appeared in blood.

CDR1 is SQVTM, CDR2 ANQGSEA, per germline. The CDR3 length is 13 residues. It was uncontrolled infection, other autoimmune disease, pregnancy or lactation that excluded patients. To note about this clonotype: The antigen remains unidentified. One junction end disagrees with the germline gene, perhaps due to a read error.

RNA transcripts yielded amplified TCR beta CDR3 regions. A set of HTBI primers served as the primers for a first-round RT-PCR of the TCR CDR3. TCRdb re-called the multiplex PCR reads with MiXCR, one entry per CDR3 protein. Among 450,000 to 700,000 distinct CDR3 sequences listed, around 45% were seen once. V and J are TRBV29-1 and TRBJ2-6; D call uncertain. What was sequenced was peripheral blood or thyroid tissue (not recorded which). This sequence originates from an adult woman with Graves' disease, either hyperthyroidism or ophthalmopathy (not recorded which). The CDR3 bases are TGCAGCGTCCATACGCAGAGCATGAACACTGAAGCTTTC. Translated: CSVHTQSMNTEAF.